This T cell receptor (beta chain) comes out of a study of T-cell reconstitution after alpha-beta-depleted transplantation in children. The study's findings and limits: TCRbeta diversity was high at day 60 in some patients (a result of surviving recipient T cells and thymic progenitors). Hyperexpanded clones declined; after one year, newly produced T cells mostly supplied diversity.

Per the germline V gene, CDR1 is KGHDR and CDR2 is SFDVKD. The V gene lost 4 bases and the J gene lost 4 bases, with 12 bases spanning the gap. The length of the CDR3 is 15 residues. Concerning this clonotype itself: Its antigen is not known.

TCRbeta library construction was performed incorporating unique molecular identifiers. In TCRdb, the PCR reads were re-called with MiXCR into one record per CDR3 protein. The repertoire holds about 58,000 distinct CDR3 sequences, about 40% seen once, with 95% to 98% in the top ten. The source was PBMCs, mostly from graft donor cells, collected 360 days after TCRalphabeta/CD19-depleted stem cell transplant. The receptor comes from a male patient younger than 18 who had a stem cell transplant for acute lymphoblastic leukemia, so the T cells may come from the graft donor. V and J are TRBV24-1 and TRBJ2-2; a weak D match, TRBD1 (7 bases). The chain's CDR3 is CATSDYRGGTGELFF. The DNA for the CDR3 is TGTGCCACCAGTGACTACAGGGGAGGCACCGGGGAGCTGTTTTTT.